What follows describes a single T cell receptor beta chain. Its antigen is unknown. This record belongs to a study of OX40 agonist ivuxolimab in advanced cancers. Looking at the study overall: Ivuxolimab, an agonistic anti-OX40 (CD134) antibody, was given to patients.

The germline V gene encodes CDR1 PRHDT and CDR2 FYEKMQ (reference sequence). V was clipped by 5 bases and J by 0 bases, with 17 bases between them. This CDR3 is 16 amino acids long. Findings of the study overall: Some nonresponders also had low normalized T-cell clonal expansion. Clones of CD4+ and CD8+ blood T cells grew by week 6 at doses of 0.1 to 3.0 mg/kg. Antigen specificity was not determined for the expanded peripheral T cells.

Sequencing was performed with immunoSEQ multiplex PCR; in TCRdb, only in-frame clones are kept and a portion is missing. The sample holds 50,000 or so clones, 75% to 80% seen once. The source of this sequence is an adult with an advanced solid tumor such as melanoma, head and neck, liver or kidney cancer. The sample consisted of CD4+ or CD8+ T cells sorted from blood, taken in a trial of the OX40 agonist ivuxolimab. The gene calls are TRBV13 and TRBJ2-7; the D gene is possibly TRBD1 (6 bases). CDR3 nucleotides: TGTGCCAGCAGCGGCAATTGGGACATTAGCTCCTACGAGCAGTACTTC. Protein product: CASSGNWDISSYEQYF.